Below are 2 T cell receptor beta chains sequenced from a single sample in a study of T cells after somatic rescue of genetic block. Assay used: immunoSEQ multiplex PCR; TCRdb lists only in-frame clones, some missing. The data show roughly 14,000 clones, with 65% to 75% seen just once and 13% to 15% held by the top ten. Sequenced sample: peripheral blood mononuclear cells (PBMCs). The receptor source for this set is a boy aged 5 to 17.

The chain employs TRBV9 and TRBJ2-7; 11 positions agree with TRBD2. Germline assignment: CDR1 SGDLS and CDR2 YYNGEE. V was pared by 0 bases and J by 3 bases, with 8 bases of the junction left unmatched. This CDR3 comprises 17 residues. The CDR3 loop is CASSVGIAGGPGYEQYF. The CDR3 nucleotides read TGTGCCAGCAGCGTAGGCATAGCGGGGGGGCCTGGCTACGAGCAGTACTTC.

The J gene is TRBJ1-2, the V gene TRBV5-4, with D unresolved. Germline values: CDR1 SGHNT, CDR2 YYREEE (reference sequence). The CDR3 loop spans 14 amino acids. Trimming took 1 base from V and 0 from J, leaving 7 bases between them. The CDR3 DNA reads TGTGCCAGCAGCTTGCCGGCGTCTAACTATGGCTACACCTTC. Its protein is CASSLPASNYGYTF.